A single sample gave rise to the 32 T cell receptor beta chains below, sequenced in a study of T cell repertoires in cytomegalovirus infection. One entry per CDR3 protein results from TCRdb running MiXCR on the reads. The sample yields 100,000 or so distinct CDR3 sequences, less than 25% seen once. Sequenced: CD8+ T cells from PBMCs. The receptors were sampled from a human donor in good health (CMV status not recorded). Some clones in this sample may be carry-over from other donors' samples.

V is TRBV6-5 and J is TRBJ2-3; TRBD2 matches at 8 bases. The CDR3 loop spans 14 amino acids. Germline V gene data show CDR1 as MNHEY and CDR2 as SVGAGI. The V gene end was trimmed by 8 bases and the J gene end by 5 bases; junction bases not matched to a gene: 9. CDR3 nucleotide sequence: TGTGCCAGCGCTTACCCGGGGGGGCAAGATACGCAGTATTTT. Translating it yields CASAYPGGQDTQYF.

The rearrangement links TRBV9 to TRBJ1-2; D ambiguous. Per the germline V gene, CDR1 is SGDLS and CDR2 is YYNGEE. V was clipped by 3 bases and J by 10 bases, with 10 bases between them. There are 11 residues in the CDR3. The CDR3 here is CASSDNGYYTF. The CDR3 region has the DNA TGTGCCAGCAGCGACAACGGGTACTACACCTTC.

The genes are TRBV6-2 or TRBV6-3 and TRBJ2-1; 11 bases align to TRBD2. Germline V CDR1 and CDR2: MNHEY, SVGEGT. V shed 6 bases and J 4 bases; nucleotides not matched to a gene: 5. The CDR3 has 15 residues. The CDR3 region has the DNA TGTGCCAGCAGGGGGGGACTAGCGGTTTACAATGAGCAGTTCTTC. It specifies CASRGGLAVYNEQFF.

The rearrangement joins TRBV12-5 to TRBJ2-1, with TRBD2 matching 8 bases. Germline lookup yields CDR1 LGHNT and CDR2 FRNRAP. CDR3 length: 15 amino acids. V lost 1 base to trimming and J lost 2 bases; unmatched junction nucleotides: 1. This CDR3 reads CASGLGRGAYNEQFF. In DNA form, the CDR3 reads TGTGCTAGTGGTTTGGGGCGGGGGGCCTACAATGAGCAGTTCTTC.

Regarding this clonotype: Since a much larger clone is just one base distant, this may be a read error. The chain couples TRBV7-3 to TRBJ2-2; D may be TRBD2 (6 bases). Germline V gene sequence: CDR1 SGHTA, CDR2 FQGTGA. The CDR3 totals 17 residues. In DNA, the CDR3 is TGTGCCAGCAGCCCCTACTACCAGGGACTCAACACCGGGGATCTGTTTTTT. Its translation: CASSPYYQGLNTGDLFF.

The V call is TRBV19, the J call TRBJ2-1; D is undetermined. The V end was cut by 5 bases, the J end by 5 bases, with 16 bases between. The CDR3 is 15 amino acids. Germline V CDR1 and CDR2: LNHDA, SQIVND (reference sequence). The DNA for the CDR3 is TGTGCCAGTAGTTGGAATTACGCTCCTAACAATGAGCAGTTCTTC. It yields the protein CASSWNYAPNNEQFF.

The J gene is TRBJ2-7, the V gene TRBV19; the D gene is possibly TRBD1 (5 bases). Germline V gives CDR1 LNHDA, CDR2 SQIVND (reference sequence). This CDR3 comprises 14 residues. The V end was cut by 3 bases, the J end by 3 bases, with 12 bases between. CDR3 sequence: CASSIGVDSYEQYF. In DNA, the CDR3 is TGTGCCAGTAGTATTGGGGTAGACAGCTACGAGCAGTACTTC.

There are a few counts of this clonotype. CDR3 sequence: CASSLSTGLAGYEQYF. For the CDR3, the DNA is TGTGCCAGCAGCTTATCCACGGGACTAGCGGGATACGAGCAGTACTTC. The chain links TRBV7-9 to TRBJ2-7, with 13 bases matching TRBD2. Germline CDR1 SEHNR, CDR2 FQNEAQ (reference sequence). Trimming took 2 bases from V and 4 from J; bases not matched to a gene: 5. The CDR3 totals 16 residues. Together with reference TRBV7-9 and TRBJ2-7, the CDR3 gives the full variable domain: DTGVSQNPRHKITKRGQNVTFRCDPISEHNRLYWYRQTLGQGPEFLTYFQNEAQLEKSRLLSDRFSAERPKGSFSTLEIQRTEQGDSAMYLCASSLSTGLAGYEQYFGPGTRLTVT.

The CDR3 region is CASSEGGHVYGYTF. In DNA, the CDR3 is TGTGCCAGCAGTGAAGGGGGGCACGTCTATGGCTACACCTTC. The chain combines TRBV2 with TRBJ1-2, with D possibly being TRBD1 (6 bases). This CDR3 has 14 amino acids. V lost 1 base to trimming and J lost 4 bases, with 10 bases between them. The germline V gene encodes CDR1 SNHLY and CDR2 FYNNEI.

The chain links TRBV20-1 to TRBJ1-2, with D possibly being TRBD1 (5 bases). The CDR3 loop spans 14 amino acids. V was shortened by 6 bases and J by 5 bases, with 19 bases between the two germline ends. Looked up from germline, CDR1 is DFQATT and CDR2 is SNEGSKA (reference sequence). CDR3 sequence: CSALPGGANYGYTF. Here the CDR3 DNA reads TGCAGTGCATTACCTGGAGGGGCCAATTATGGCTACACCTTC.

This clonotype was observed many times. V usage is TRBV7-2 and J usage is TRBJ1-2, with D tentatively TRBD1 (6 bases). Germline-derived CDR1 and CDR2 are SGHTA and FQGNSA. The length of the CDR3 is 15 residues. Trimming removed 1 base at V and 2 bases at J, with 11 bases between. The CDR3 bases are TGTGCCAGCAGCTTAGAAGGGCAGGGGAACTATGGCTACACCTTC. Its protein product is CASSLEGQGNYGYTF.

V gene TRBV29-1 combines with J gene TRBJ1-5; D remains unclear. CDR1 is SQVTM, CDR2 ANQGSEA, per germline. The CDR3 has 13 amino acids. V was trimmed by 3 bases and J by 0 bases, leaving 6 bases between them. CDR3 sequence (DNA): TGCAGCGTTGAGGGAGATAGCAATCAGCCCCAGCATTTT. It codes for CSVEGDSNQPQHF.

This clonotype has at least ten counts. The J gene is TRBJ2-1, the V gene TRBV7-2, with D possibly matching TRBD2 (5 bases). This CDR3 spans 16 amino acids. CDR1 is SGHTA and CDR2 is FQGNSA in the germline V gene. V dropped 2 bases and J dropped 0 bases, with 11 bases sitting between them. CDR3 in amino acids: CASSLIGESSYNEQFF. In DNA form, the CDR3 reads TGTGCCAGCAGCTTAATTGGGGAGAGCTCCTACAATGAGCAGTTCTTC.

The chain carries TRBV28 and TRBJ2-3; D uncertain. CDR1 and CDR2 (germline): MDHEN, SYDVKM. The V and J ends lost 8 bases and 4 bases respectively, with 10 bases between them. The CDR3 has 12 amino acids. CDR3 nucleotide sequence: TGTGCCAGCCAAGAATGGTCAGATACGCAGTATTTT. It encodes CASQEWSDTQYF.

This clonotype has at least ten counts. This chain connects TRBV7-2 to TRBJ2-4, with D possibly matching TRBD2 (6 bases). The ends were cut back, 5 bases at V and 0 bases at J, with 8 bases in the middle. This CDR3 region has 14 residues. Germline lookup yields CDR1 SGHTA and CDR2 FQGNSA. In nucleotides, the CDR3 is TGTGCCAGCAGCCAGGGACTAGCCAAAAACATTCAGTACTTC. It specifies CASSQGLAKNIQYF.

The genes are TRBV6-4 and TRBJ2-2; D gene unclear. Trimming cost V 0 bases and J 2 bases, with 13 bases left between them. This CDR3 is 17 amino acids long. CDR1 MRHNA and CDR2 SNTAGT come from the germline V gene. The CDR3 bases are TGTGCCAGCAGTGACTCTAGAGGACCCCGAAACACCGGGGAGCTGTTTTTT. Its protein product is CASSDSRGPRNTGELFF.

This clonotype has ten or more counts. The gene calls are TRBV7-2 and TRBJ2-7; D might be TRBD2 (6 bases). Germline values: CDR1 SGHTA, CDR2 FQGNSA. The CDR3 runs to 15 residues. Trimming left V 5 bases short and J 0 bases short, with 14 bases between. The CDR3: CASSPLALSSYEQYF. Here the CDR3 DNA reads TGTGCCAGCAGCCCCCTAGCGCTAAGCTCCTACGAGCAGTACTTC.

CDR3 sequence (DNA): TGTGCCAGCAGCTCCCGCCGTGGGGGAAATGATGCAGATACGCAGTATTTT. It yields the protein CASSSRRGGNDADTQYF. This chain connects TRBV7-2 to TRBJ2-3; D possibly matches TRBD1 or TRBD2 (5 bases each). Trimming left V 4 bases short and J 4 bases short, with 21 bases between. The CDR3 is made up of 17 amino acids. CDR1 and CDR2 (germline): SGHTA, FQGNSA.

This clonotype was observed a handful of times. The chain combines TRBV4-1 with TRBJ2-7, with no clear D. CDR3 length: 13 residues. CDR1 is MGHRA and CDR2 is YSYEKL in the germline V gene. Trimming pared 8 bases from V and 5 bases from J, leaving 16 bases between. The CDR3 nucleotides are TGCGCCAGCCGTGGCCCTGCATCGGACGAGCAGTACTTC. Translated, it gives CASRGPASDEQYF.

This clonotype showed up just a few times. The gene calls are TRBV10-3 and TRBJ2-7; the D is unclear. The CDR3 length is 11 residues. From germline, CDR1 is ENHRY and CDR2 SYGVKD. Trimming took 0 bases from V and 6 from J, leaving 3 bases between them. The CDR3: CAISESREQYF. The CDR3, as DNA: TGTGCCATCAGTGAGTCTCGCGAGCAGTACTTC.

Many counts were recorded for this clonotype. The V gene is TRBV19, the J gene TRBJ1-5; D remains unclear. Germline V gene data show CDR1 as LNHDA and CDR2 as SQIVND (reference sequence). Trimming shortened V by 7 bases and J by 7 bases, and 11 bases separated the two germline ends. CDR3 size: 12 residues. CDR3 bases: TGTGCCAGTACAATGGGCGGGCAGCCCCAGCATTTT. Translated: CASTMGGQPQHF.

This clonotype was recorded many times. The chain combines TRBV7-8 with TRBJ2-5; the match to TRBD1 covers 8 bases. V lost 5 bases to trimming and J lost 0 bases; unmatched junction nucleotides: 8. This CDR3 is 16 amino acids long. The germline gives CDR1 SGHVS, CDR2 FQNEAQ. The CDR3 nucleotides read TGTGCCAGCAGCCGAAGGACAGGGTCTAACCAAGAGACCCAGTACTTC. Amino acids: CASSRRTGSNQETQYF.

This clonotype appeared a few times. The chain combines TRBV9 with TRBJ2-7; perhaps TRBD1 as D (5 bases). CDR1 is SGDLS and CDR2 is YYNGEE in the germline V gene. The ends were cut back, 6 bases at V and 0 bases at J, with 16 bases in the middle. This CDR3 contains 15 residues. The CDR3 coding sequence is TGTGCCAGCATCCCGAGAAGGACACTCTCCTACGAGCAGTACTTC. This codes for CASIPRRTLSYEQYF. Supplemented by reference TRBV9 and TRBJ2-7, the full variable domain reads DSGVTQTPKHLITATGQRVTLRCSPRSGDLSVYWYQQSLDQGLQFLIQYYNGEERAKGNILERFSAQQFPDLHSELNLSSLELGDSALYFCASIPRRTLSYEQYFGPGTRLTVT.

The V gene is TRBV4-3, the J gene TRBJ1-2; possible D gene TRBD1, 5 bases. The germline gives CDR1 LGHNA, CDR2 YSLEER. This CDR3 spans 15 amino acids. Trimming pared 4 bases from V and 7 bases from J, leaving 19 bases between. In DNA, the CDR3 is TGCGCCAGCAGCCTTCTAGGGGATAGGCTAGGTGGCTACACCTTC. Its translation: CASSLLGDRLGGYTF.

The chain joins TRBV9 to TRBJ1-1; perhaps TRBD1 as D (5 bases). V was trimmed by 1 base and J by 6 bases, leaving 16 bases between them. This CDR3 region has 15 residues. CDR1 and CDR2 from the germline V gene are SGDLS and YYNGEE. DNA of the CDR3: TGTGCCAGCAGCGTATATGGGGGGGTAAATTCTGAAGCTTTCTTT. Its protein product is CASSVYGGVNSEAFF. Full variable domain (remainder filled in from reference TRBV9 and TRBJ1-1): DSGVTQTPKHLITATGQRVTLRCSPRSGDLSVYWYQQSLDQGLQFLIQYYNGEERAKGNILERFSAQQFPDLHSELNLSSLELGDSALYFCASSVYGGVNSEAFFGQGTRLTVV.

This clonotype occurred many times. The V call is TRBV5-6, the J call TRBJ1-5; D gene uncertain. V was shortened by 0 bases and J by 5 bases, with 9 bases between the two germline ends. CDR1 is SGHDT and CDR2 is YYEEEE in the germline V gene. This CDR3 is 14 amino acids long. The CDR3 protein is CASSLDGGDQPQHF. Here the CDR3 DNA reads TGTGCCAGCAGCTTGGATGGAGGCGATCAGCCCCAGCATTTT.

This clonotype was counted at least ten times. The V call is TRBV4-2, the J call TRBJ1-4; D gene uncertain. Deletions cut 1 base from V and 7 bases from J, with 13 bases between. Germline CDR1 and CDR2: LGHNA and YNFKEQ. The CDR3 length is 15 residues. The CDR3 sequence is CASSQAQVSGEKLFF. The CDR3 nucleotides are TGTGCCAGCAGCCAAGCCCAAGTTTCGGGTGAAAAACTGTTTTTT.

The chain employs TRBV4-3 and TRBJ1-1, with D perhaps matching TRBD1 (5 bases). The V end was cut by 1 base, the J end by 5 bases, with 11 bases between. The germline V gene encodes CDR1 LGHNA and CDR2 YSLEER. There are 14 residues in the CDR3. DNA for the CDR3: TGCGCCAGCAGCCAAGTGCAGGGAGGAACTGAAGCTTTCTTT. Amino acids: CASSQVQGGTEAFF.

In this sample, this clonotype turned up many times. This chain connects TRBV7-3 to TRBJ2-2; 12 bases align to TRBD1. CDR3 length equals 16 residues. The V and J ends lost 5 bases and 6 bases, in that order; junction bases with no gene match: 7. CDR1 is SGHTA and CDR2 is FQGTGA in the germline V gene. The CDR3 coding sequence is TGTGCCAGCAGCCCAAGGGGACAGGGGGCTGCCGGGGAGCTGTTTTTT. This gives the protein CASSPRGQGAAGELFF. Variable domain in full (rest from reference TRBV7-3 and TRBJ2-2): GAGVSQTPSNKVTEKGKYVELRCDPISGHTALYWYRQSLGQGPEFLIYFQGTGAADDSGLPNDRFFAVRPEGSVSTLKIQRTERGDSAVYLCASSPRGQGAAGELFFGEGSRLTVL.

The V gene is TRBV7-2, the J gene TRBJ2-1, with 8 positions matching TRBD2. CDR1 SGHTA and CDR2 FQGNSA come from the germline V gene. The CDR3 spans 15 residues. With V trimmed by 4 bases and J by 8 bases, 10 bases remained unmatched. CDR3 residues: CASSSAGLVYDEQFF. The CDR3 DNA reads as TGTGCCAGCAGCTCAGCGGGACTAGTTTACGATGAGCAGTTCTTC.

Many counts were recorded for this clonotype. V is TRBV28 and J is TRBJ2-6, with D hard to call. This CDR3 is built from 19 residues. The germline gives CDR1 MDHEN, CDR2 SYDVKM. The V end was cut by 7 bases, the J end by 0 bases, with 22 bases between. CDR3 bases: TGTGCCAGCATGGGATACCAGCAACAAACGTTCTCTGGGGCCAACGTCCTGACTTTC. The encoded protein is CASMGYQQQTFSGANVLTF.

This clonotype was detected ten times or more. The chain employs TRBV30 and TRBJ1-4; D possibly corresponds to TRBD1 (5 bases). Germline V gives CDR1 GTSNPN, CDR2 SVGIG (reference sequence). This CDR3 has 15 amino acids. Trimming shortened V by 0 bases and J by 3 bases, and 11 bases separated the two germline ends. CDR3 amino acids: CAWSVGMGPNEKLFF. The CDR3 nucleotides are TGTGCCTGGAGTGTAGGGATGGGGCCTAATGAAAAACTGTTTTTT.